The 7 T cell receptor beta chains below all came from one sample that was sequenced in a study of identical twins. Using its own MiXCR run on the 5' RACE reads, TCRdb lists one record per CDR3 protein. This table holds approximately 890,000 distinct CDR3 sequences, 9% to 15% found once. These data also formed part of another study, on yellow fever vaccine responses in identical twins.

Sequencing was performed on PBMCs. All receptors derive from a woman aged 18-29 years in good health.

The V call is TRBV5-6, the J call TRBJ2-5, with 9 bases aligning to TRBD2. Germline CDR1 and CDR2: SGHDT and YYEEEE. The CDR3 spans 16 residues. J was trimmed by 5 bases and V by 0 bases; bases with no gene match: 8. CDR3 nucleotides: TGTGCCAGCAGCTTGGAAGCGCGGGGGGGCCGGGAGACCCAGTACTTC. This codes for CASSLEARGGRETQYF.

This clonotype was counted between two and nine times. The chain has TRBV4-1 and TRBJ2-1, with D possibly being TRBD1 (6 bases). The V and J ends lost 4 bases and 15 bases respectively, with 19 bases between them. Germline V lookup: CDR1 MGHRA, CDR2 YSYEKL. The length of the CDR3 is 13 residues. CDR3 DNA: TGCGCCAGCAGCCTTCACCGACAGGTTGAGGGGTTCTTC. It codes for CASSLHRQVEGFF.

The chain employs TRBV5-8 and TRBJ1-2, with TRBD1 identical over 7 bases. CDR1 and CDR2 from the germline V gene are SGHTS and YDEGEE. The CDR3 extends over 15 amino acids. V lost 4 bases, J lost 5 bases, and 11 bases stayed unmatched. The chain's CDR3 is CASSVSGGLHYGYTF. In nucleotides, the CDR3 is TGTGCCAGCAGCGTGTCAGGGGGTCTCCATTATGGCTACACCTTC. Filled out from reference TRBV5-8 and TRBJ1-2, the complete variable domain reads EAGVTQSPTHLIKTRGQQATLRCSPISGHTSVYWYQQALGLGLQFLLWYDEGEERNRGNFPPRFSGRQFPNYSSELNVNALELEDSALYLCASSVSGGLHYGYTFGSGTRLTVV.

This clonotype was observed a handful of times. The V gene is TRBV12-3 or TRBV12-4, the J gene TRBJ1-6; D is undetermined. The V end was cut by 3 bases, the J end by 7 bases, with 16 bases between. CDR3 length equals 16 residues. The CDR3 bases are TGTGCCAGCAGTTTCGGGAGCGGGTCTCGGAATTCACCCCTCCACTTT. Translated: CASSFGSGSRNSPLHF.

This chain connects TRBV20-1 to TRBJ2-3; D is unresolved. CDR1 DFQATT and CDR2 SNEGSKA come from the germline V gene (reference sequence). This CDR3 is 14 amino acids long. The V end was cut by 6 bases, the J end by 0 bases, with 13 bases between. The CDR3 protein is CSAKEPWSTDTQYF. The CDR3, as DNA: TGCAGTGCCAAAGAGCCTTGGAGCACAGATACGCAGTATTTT.

This clonotype was found a few times. The chain couples TRBV5-1 to TRBJ1-2; D not certain. Germline V gene lookup returns CDR1 SGHRS and CDR2 YFSETQ. The CDR3 runs to 13 residues. The V end was cut by 4 bases, the J end by 6 bases, with 13 bases between. The DNA of the CDR3 is TGCGCCAGCAGCCTGGCATCCCGGGATGGCTACACCTTC. This encodes CASSLASRDGYTF.

The rearrangement links TRBV25-1 to TRBJ2-5; the match to TRBD1 covers 7 bases. The trim removed 5 bases at V and 13 bases at J, leaving 16 bases unmatched. CDR1 is MGHDK and CDR2 is SYGVNS in the germline V gene. CDR3 length: 14 amino acids. CDR3 DNA: TGTGCCAGCAGTCAGGGGGACACTACCATGGGATGGTACTTC. Translating it yields CASSQGDTTMGWYF.